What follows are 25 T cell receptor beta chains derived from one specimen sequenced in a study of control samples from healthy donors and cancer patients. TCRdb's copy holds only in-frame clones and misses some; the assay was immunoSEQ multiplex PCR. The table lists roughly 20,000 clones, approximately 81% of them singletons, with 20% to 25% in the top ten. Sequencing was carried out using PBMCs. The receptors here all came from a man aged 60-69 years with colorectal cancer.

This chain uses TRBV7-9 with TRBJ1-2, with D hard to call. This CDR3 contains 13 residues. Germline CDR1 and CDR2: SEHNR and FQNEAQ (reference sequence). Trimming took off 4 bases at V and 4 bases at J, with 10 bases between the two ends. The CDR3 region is CASSSSSFYGYTF. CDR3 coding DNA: TGTGCCAGCAGCTCTAGCAGCTTCTATGGCTACACCTTC.

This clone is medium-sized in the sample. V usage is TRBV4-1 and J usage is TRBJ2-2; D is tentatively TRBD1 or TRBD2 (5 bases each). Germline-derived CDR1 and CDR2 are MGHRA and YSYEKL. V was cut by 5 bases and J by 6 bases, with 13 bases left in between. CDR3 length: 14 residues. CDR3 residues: CASSETWGSGELFF. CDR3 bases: TGCGCCAGCAGCGAAACCTGGGGGTCCGGGGAGCTGTTTTTT.

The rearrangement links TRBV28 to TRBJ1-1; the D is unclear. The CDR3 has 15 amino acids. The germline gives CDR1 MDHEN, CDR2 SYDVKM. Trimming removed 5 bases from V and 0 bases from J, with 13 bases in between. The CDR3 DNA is TGTGCCAGCAGTATGACGGACGGAATGAACACTGAAGCTTTCTTT. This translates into CASSMTDGMNTEAFF. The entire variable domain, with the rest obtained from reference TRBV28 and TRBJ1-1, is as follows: DVKVTQSSRYLVKRTGEKVFLECVQDMDHENMFWYRQDPGLGLRLIYFSYDVKMKEKGDIPEGYSVSREKKERFSLILESASTNQTSMYLCASSMTDGMNTEAFFGQGTRLTVV.

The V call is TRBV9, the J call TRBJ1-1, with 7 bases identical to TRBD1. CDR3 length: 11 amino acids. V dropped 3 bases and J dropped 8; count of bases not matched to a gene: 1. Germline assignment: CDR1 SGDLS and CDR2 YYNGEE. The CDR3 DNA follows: TGTGCCAGCAGCGCGACAGGGGAAGCTTTCTTT. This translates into CASSATGEAFF. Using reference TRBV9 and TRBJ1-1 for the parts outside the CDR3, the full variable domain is DSGVTQTPKHLITATGQRVTLRCSPRSGDLSVYWYQQSLDQGLQFLIQYYNGEERAKGNILERFSAQQFPDLHSELNLSSLELGDSALYFCASSATGEAFFGQGTRLTVV.

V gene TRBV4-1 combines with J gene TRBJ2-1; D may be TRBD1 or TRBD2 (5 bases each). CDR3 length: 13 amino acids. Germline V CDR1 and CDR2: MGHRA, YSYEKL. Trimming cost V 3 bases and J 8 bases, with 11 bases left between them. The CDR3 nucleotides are TGCGCCAGCAGCCAGGATGAGGGGTATGAGCAGTTCTTC. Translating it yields CASSQDEGYEQFF.

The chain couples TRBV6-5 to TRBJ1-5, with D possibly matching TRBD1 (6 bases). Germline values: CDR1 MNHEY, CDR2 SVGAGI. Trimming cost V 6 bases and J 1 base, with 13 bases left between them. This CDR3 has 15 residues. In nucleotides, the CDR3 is TGTGCCAGCAGGGCCACAGGGCCGAGCAATCAGCCCCAGCATTTT. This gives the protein CASRATGPSNQPQHF.

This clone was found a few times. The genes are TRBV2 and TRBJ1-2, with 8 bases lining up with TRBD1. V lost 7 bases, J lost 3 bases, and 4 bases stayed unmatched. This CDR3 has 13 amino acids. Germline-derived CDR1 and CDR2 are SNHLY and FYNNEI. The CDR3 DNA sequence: TGTGCCAGCAAGTACAGGGGGGACTATGGCTACACCTTC. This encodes CASKYRGDYGYTF.

The CDR3: CASSLAPRGLPSYEQYV. DNA for the CDR3: TGTGCCAGCAGCTTGGCCCCCAGGGGGCTTCCGTCCTACGAGCAGTACGTC. The chain recombines TRBV5-5 with TRBJ2-7; 8 nucleotides line up with TRBD1. Germline CDR1 reads SGHKS; CDR2 reads YYEKEE (reference sequence). V trimming: 0 bases; J trimming: 1 base; junction bases outside the gene matches: 9. This CDR3 spans 17 amino acids.

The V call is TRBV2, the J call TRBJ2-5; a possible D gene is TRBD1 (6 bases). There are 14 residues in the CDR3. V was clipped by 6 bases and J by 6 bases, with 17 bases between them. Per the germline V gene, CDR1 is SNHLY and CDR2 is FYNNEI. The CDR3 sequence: CASRDVQGRKTQYF. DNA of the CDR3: TGTGCCAGCAGAGATGTACAGGGAAGGAAGACCCAGTACTTC.

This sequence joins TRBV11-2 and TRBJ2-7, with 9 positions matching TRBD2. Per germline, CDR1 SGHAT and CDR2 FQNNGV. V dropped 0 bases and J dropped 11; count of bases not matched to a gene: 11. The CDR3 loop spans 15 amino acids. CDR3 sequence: CASSLDQRGDPGKYF. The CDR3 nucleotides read TGTGCCAGCAGCTTAGATCAGCGGGGGGATCCCGGGAAGTACTTC.

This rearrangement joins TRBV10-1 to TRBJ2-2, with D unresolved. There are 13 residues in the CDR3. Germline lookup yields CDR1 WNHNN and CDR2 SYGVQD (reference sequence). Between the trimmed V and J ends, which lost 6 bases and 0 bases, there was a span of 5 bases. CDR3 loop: CASRTANTGELFF. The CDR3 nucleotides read TGCGCCAGCAGAACTGCGAACACCGGGGAGCTGTTTTTT.

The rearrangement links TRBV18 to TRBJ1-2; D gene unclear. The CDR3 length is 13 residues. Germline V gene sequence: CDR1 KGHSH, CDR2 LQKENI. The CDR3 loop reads CGSSPTQGYGYTF. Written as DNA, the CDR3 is TGTGGGAGCTCACCGACACAAGGCTATGGCTACACCTTC.

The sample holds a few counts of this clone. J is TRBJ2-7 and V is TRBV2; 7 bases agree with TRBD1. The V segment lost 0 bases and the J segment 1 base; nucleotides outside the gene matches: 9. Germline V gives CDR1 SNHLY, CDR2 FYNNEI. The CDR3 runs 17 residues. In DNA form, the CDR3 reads TGTGCCAGCAGTGAAGCGTTACAGGGGCCCAGGTCCTACGAGCAGTACGTC. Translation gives CASSEALQGPRSYEQYV.

CDR3 amino acids: CASSLTPRDKPYNEQFF. The CDR3 nucleotides are TGTGCCAGCAGTTTAACGCCCCGGGACAAGCCGTACAATGAGCAGTTCTTC. This sequence joins TRBV27 and TRBJ2-1; a weak D match, TRBD1 (6 bases). The CDR3 spans 17 residues. V gave up 2 bases and J gave up 4 bases, with 18 bases separating them. Germline CDR1 MNHEY, CDR2 SMNVEV (reference sequence).

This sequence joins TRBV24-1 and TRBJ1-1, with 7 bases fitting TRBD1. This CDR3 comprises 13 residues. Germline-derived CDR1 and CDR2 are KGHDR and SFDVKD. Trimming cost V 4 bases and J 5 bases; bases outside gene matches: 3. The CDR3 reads CATSDHRGTEAFF. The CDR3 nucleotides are TGTGCCACCAGTGACCACAGGGGAACTGAAGCTTTCTTT.

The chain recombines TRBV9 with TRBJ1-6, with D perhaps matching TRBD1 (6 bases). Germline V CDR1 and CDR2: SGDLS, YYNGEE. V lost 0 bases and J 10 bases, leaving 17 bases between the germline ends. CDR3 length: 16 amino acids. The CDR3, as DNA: TGTGCCAGCAGCGTAGAGGGGGGACCTTCAAGCTCACCCCTCCACTTT. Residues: CASSVEGGPSSSPLHF.

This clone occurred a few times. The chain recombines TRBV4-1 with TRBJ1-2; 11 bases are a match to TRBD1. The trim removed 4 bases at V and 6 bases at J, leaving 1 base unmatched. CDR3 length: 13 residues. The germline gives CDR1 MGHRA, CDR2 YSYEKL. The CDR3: CASSRDRGNGYTF. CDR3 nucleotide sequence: TGCGCCAGCAGCCGGGACAGGGGGAATGGCTACACCTTC.

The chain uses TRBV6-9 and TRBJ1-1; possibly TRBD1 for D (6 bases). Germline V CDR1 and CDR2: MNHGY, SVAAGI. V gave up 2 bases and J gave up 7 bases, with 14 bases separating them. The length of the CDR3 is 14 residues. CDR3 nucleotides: TGTGCCAGCAGTTATCTGGGACATGCCGATGAAGCTTTCTTT. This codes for CASSYLGHADEAFF.

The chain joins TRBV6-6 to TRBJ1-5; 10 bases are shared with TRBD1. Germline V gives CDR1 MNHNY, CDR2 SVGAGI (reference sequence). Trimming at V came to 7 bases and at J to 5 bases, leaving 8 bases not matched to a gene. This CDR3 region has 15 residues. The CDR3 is CASKGTGEEYQPQHF. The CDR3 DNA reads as TGTGCCAGCAAAGGGACAGGGGAGGAGTATCAGCCCCAGCATTTT.

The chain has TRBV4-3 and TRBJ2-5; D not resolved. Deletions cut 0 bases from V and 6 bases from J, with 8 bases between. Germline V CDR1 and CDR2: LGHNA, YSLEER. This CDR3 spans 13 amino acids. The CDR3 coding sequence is TGCGCCAGCAGCCAAGAGACTGGGAAGACCCAGTACTTC. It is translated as CASSQETGKTQYF.

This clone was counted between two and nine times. The CDR3 nucleotides are TGTGCCAGCAGCTTAGGTTGGTACAATGAGCAGTTCTTC. Translation: CASSLGWYNEQFF. The V gene is TRBV7-7, the J gene TRBJ2-1; D uncertain. The CDR3 covers 13 residues. Trimming took off 1 base at V and 4 bases at J, with 5 bases between the two ends. Germline assignment: CDR1 SSHAT and CDR2 FNYEAQ (reference sequence).

CDR3 in DNA: TGCGCCAGCAGCCAAGATGATAGCGGGGGCTCCTACAATGAGCAGTTCTTC. Translated, it gives CASSQDDSGGSYNEQFF. V is TRBV4-3 and J is TRBJ2-1; 9 bases map to TRBD2. The J segment lost 0 bases and the V segment lost 0 bases, leaving 3 bases of the junction unmatched. The CDR3 covers 17 residues. CDR1 LGHNA and CDR2 YSLEER come from the germline V gene.

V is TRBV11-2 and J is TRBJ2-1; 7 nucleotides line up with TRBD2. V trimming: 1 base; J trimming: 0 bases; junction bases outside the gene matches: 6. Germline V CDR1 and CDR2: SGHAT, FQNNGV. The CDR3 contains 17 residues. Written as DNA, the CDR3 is TGTGCCAGCAGCTTAGCAGGGCGGACTAGCTCCTACAATGAGCAGTTCTTC. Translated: CASSLAGRTSSYNEQFF.

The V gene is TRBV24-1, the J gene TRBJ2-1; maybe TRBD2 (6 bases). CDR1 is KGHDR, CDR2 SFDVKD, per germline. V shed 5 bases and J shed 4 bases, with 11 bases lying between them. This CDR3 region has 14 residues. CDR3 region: CATSAAGPYNEQFF. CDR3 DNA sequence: TGTGCCACCAGTGCGGCGGGGCCGTACAATGAGCAGTTCTTC.

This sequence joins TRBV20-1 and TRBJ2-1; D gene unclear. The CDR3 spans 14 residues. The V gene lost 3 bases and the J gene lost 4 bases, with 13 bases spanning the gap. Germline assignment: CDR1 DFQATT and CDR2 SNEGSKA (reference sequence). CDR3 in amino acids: CSASRAGSYNEQFF. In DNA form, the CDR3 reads TGCAGTGCTAGTCGCGCAGGCTCTTACAATGAGCAGTTCTTC.